Below are 24 T cell receptor beta chains sequenced from a single sample in a study of T cells in Graves' hyperthyroidism and ophthalmopathy. Regions amplified from RNA transcripts were the TCR beta CDR3 regions. With the HTBI primer set, the TCR CDR3 went through a first round of RT-PCR. MiXCR, run by TCRdb on the multiplex PCR reads, gives a single entry per CDR3 protein. The top ten clones hold less than 20% of a sample with 400,000 to 500,000 distinct CDR3 sequences, roughly 14% of them seen once. Sequencing was done on a sample of blood. These receptors originate from a woman aged 18-30 years with Graves' hyperthyroidism.

This clonotype occurred many times. The rearrangement uses TRBV20-1 and TRBJ2-2, with a weak D call TRBD1 (5 bases). CDR3 length equals 15 residues. The V gene lost 0 bases and the J gene lost 5 bases, with 13 bases spanning the gap. Germline V CDR1 and CDR2: DFQATT, SNEGSKA (reference sequence). CDR3: CSARDSARVTGELFF. The CDR3 DNA reads as TGCAGTGCTAGAGATTCGGCCAGGGTTACCGGGGAGCTGTTTTTT.

Many counts were recorded for this clonotype. The rearrangement links TRBV13 to TRBJ2-1, with unresolved D. The CDR3 consists of 15 residues. V lost 6 bases to trimming and J lost 4 bases, with 16 bases between them. Germline assignment: CDR1 PRHDT and CDR2 FYEKMQ (reference sequence). CDR3 amino acids: CASRRTWATYNEQFF. The CDR3 DNA is TGTGCCAGCAGGCGGACCTGGGCGACTTACAATGAGCAGTTCTTC.

This clonotype was seen at least ten times. The rearrangement links TRBV12-3 or TRBV12-4 to TRBJ1-4; D unclear. The CDR3 runs 15 residues. Trimming took 1 base from V and 8 from J, leaving 14 bases between them. The CDR3 coding sequence is TGTGCCAGCAGTTTAGATGTTCGCCTGGGGGAAAAACTGTTTTTT. Protein product: CASSLDVRLGEKLFF.

This clonotype was recorded many times. J is TRBJ2-5 and V is TRBV12-5; D is uncertain. The ends were cut back, 2 bases at V and 5 bases at J, with 18 bases in the middle. The germline V gene has CDR1 LGHNT and CDR2 FRNRAP. The length of the CDR3 is 16 residues. CDR3 DNA: TGTGCTAGTGGTTTGCCGGAGACGCGCCCGGAGGAGACCCAGTACTTC. Its protein product is CASGLPETRPEETQYF.

V gene TRBV12-3 or TRBV12-4 combines with J gene TRBJ2-1; the match to TRBD1 covers 9 bases. This CDR3 is 15 amino acids long. V trimming: 5 bases; J trimming: 8 bases; junction bases outside the gene matches: 10. The CDR3 spells CASSRAGTGIDEQFF. The CDR3 DNA reads TGTGCCAGCAGTCGAGCCGGGACAGGGATCGATGAGCAGTTCTTC.

At least ten counts were recorded for this clonotype. The chain joins TRBV12-3 or TRBV12-4 to TRBJ1-4; D perhaps matches TRBD1 (6 bases). Trimming took off 5 bases at V and 6 bases at J, with 16 bases between the two ends. The CDR3 has 15 residues. DNA of the CDR3: TGTGCCAGCAGTCAAAGGACAGTTGCCCATGAAAAACTGTTTTTT. Amino acids: CASSQRTVAHEKLFF.

The J gene is TRBJ2-2, the V gene TRBV29-1; 9 bases line up with TRBD1. The CDR3 runs 16 residues. Germline lookup yields CDR1 SQVTM and CDR2 ANQGSEA. V gave up 4 bases and J gave up 4 bases; unmatched junction bases: 10. CDR3 bases: TGCAGCGTTGGGGACAGGGTGGGCCCAGCCACCGGGGAGCTGTTTTTT. Protein product: CSVGDRVGPATGELFF.

Comments on this clonotype: With a much larger clone just one base away, this may be a read error. The genes are TRBV12-3 or TRBV12-4 and TRBJ1-1; TRBD1 is a possible D gene (5 bases). The CDR3 has 17 residues. V lost 6 bases and J 0 bases, leaving 20 bases between the germline ends. The CDR3 here is CASSPGRGREMNTEAFF. The CDR3, as DNA: TGTGCCAGCAGCCCTGGACGGGGACGGGAGATGAACACTGAAGCTTTCTTT.

The chain carries TRBV5-1 and TRBJ2-1; 10 positions agree with TRBD2. Germline-derived CDR1 and CDR2 are SGHRS and YFSETQ. J was trimmed by 10 bases and V by 3 bases; bases with no gene match: 13. The length of the CDR3 is 16 residues. CDR3 DNA sequence: TGCGCCAGCAGCTCCATATTAGCGGGAGGCGGTAGGGAGCAGTTCTTC. Protein sequence: CASSSILAGGGREQFF.

This clonotype has at least ten counts. The V gene is TRBV3-1, the J gene TRBJ1-1, with D possibly TRBD1 on 6 matching bases. Deletions cut 4 bases from V and 3 bases from J, with 15 bases between. The CDR3 has 15 residues. Germline V gene lookup returns CDR1 LGHDT and CDR2 YNNKEL (reference sequence). The CDR3 DNA reads TGTGCCAGCAGCCCCTGGGGGCAGGGTGACACTGAAGCTTTCTTT. Translated, it gives CASSPWGQGDTEAFF. Variable domain in full (rest from reference TRBV3-1 and TRBJ1-1): DTAVSQTPKYLVTQMGNDKSIKCEQNLGHDTMYWYKQDSKKFLKIMFSYNNKELIINETVPNRFSPKSPDKAHLNLHINSLELGDSAVYFCASSPWGQGDTEAFFGQGTRLTVV.

This clonotype was detected many times. The chain is built from TRBV2 and TRBJ1-2; D unclear. CDR1 SNHLY and CDR2 FYNNEI come from the germline V gene. Trimming took off 0 bases at V and 7 bases at J, with 18 bases between the two ends. The CDR3 length is 16 residues. CDR3 coding DNA: TGTGCCAGCAGTGAAGCGCTTCCAGGATGGGAGCGTGGCTACACCTTC. This translates into CASSEALPGWERGYTF.

This clonotype was seen ten or more times. The rearrangement uses TRBV2 and TRBJ1-3, with 9 bases aligning to TRBD1. The junction had 8 bases not matched to a gene; V was cut back by 10 bases and J by 7 bases. This CDR3 is 13 amino acids long. The V gene's germline CDR1 is SNHLY and CDR2 FYNNEI. The CDR3 coding sequence is TGTGCCAACACGCGGGACAGGGCCAACACCATATATTTT. Its translation is CANTRDRANTIYF.

This clonotype has ten or more counts. J is TRBJ1-4 and V is TRBV5-1, with a possible D match to TRBD1 (5 bases). Germline V gives CDR1 SGHRS, CDR2 YFSETQ. The CDR3 is made up of 14 amino acids. The V gene lost 0 bases and the J gene lost 5 bases, with 8 bases spanning the gap. CDR3 region: CASSLGQQNEKLFF. The CDR3 DNA follows: TGCGCCAGCAGCTTGGGACAGCAAAATGAAAAACTGTTTTTT.

This clonotype was detected many times. The V call is TRBV2, the J call TRBJ2-1; D possibly uses TRBD1 or TRBD2 (5 bases each). Germline V gives CDR1 SNHLY, CDR2 FYNNEI. The CDR3 runs to 15 residues. Trimming left V 10 bases short and J 1 base short, with 17 bases between. CDR3 region: CATTMGDASYNEQFF. CDR3 in DNA: TGTGCCACCACGATGGGGGACGCATCCTACAATGAGCAGTTCTTC.

This clonotype showed up just once. CDR3 region: CSARDIRYGTDTEAFF. In DNA form, the CDR3 reads TGCAGTGCTAGAGACATTCGCTATGGTACAGACACTGAAGCTTTCTTT. The chain joins TRBV20-1 to TRBJ1-1; no clear D gene. From germline, CDR1 is DFQATT and CDR2 SNEGSKA (reference sequence). The CDR3 extends over 16 amino acids. Trimming left V 0 bases short and J 3 bases short, with 17 bases between.

Remarks on this clonotype: At one boundary the junction diverges from the germline segment, which might be a read error. V and J are TRBV5-1 and TRBJ2-3; 16 bases map to TRBD2. This CDR3 has 18 amino acids. Looked up from germline, CDR1 is SGHRS and CDR2 is YFSETQ. This chain's CDR3 is CASSFSGLAGGATDAQYF. The CDR3 DNA follows: TGCGCCAGCAGCTTTTCGGGACTAGCGGGAGGGGCCACAGATGCGCAGTATTTT.

At least ten counts were recorded for this clonotype. The rearrangement uses TRBV24-1 and TRBJ1-2; D is possibly TRBD1 (5 bases). Trimming stripped 7 bases from V and 2 bases from J, with 10 bases between. Germline-derived CDR1 and CDR2 are KGHDR and SFDVKD. The CDR3 extends over 13 amino acids. CDR3 in amino acids: CATRGGQNYGYTF. The CDR3 DNA sequence: TGTGCCACCAGGGGAGGACAAAACTATGGCTACACCTTC.

This clonotype was recorded at least ten times. This chain links TRBV11-2 with TRBJ1-1; 9 bases fit TRBD1. Germline V gene lookup returns CDR1 SGHAT and CDR2 FQNNGV. There are 14 residues in the CDR3. J lost 4 bases, V lost 4 bases, and 4 bases had no gene match. CDR3 protein: CASSSDRGGTEAFF. The CDR3 DNA reads as TGTGCCAGCAGCTCTGACAGGGGGGGCACTGAAGCTTTCTTT.

There are many counts of this clonotype. This rearrangement joins TRBV7-8 to TRBJ1-2; D might be TRBD1 (5 bases). Trimming took off 0 bases at V and 5 bases at J, with 10 bases between the two ends. This CDR3 region has 14 residues. Germline CDR1 and CDR2: SGHVS and FQNEAQ. CDR3 nucleotide sequence: TGTGCCAGCAGCTTAGCGCGGGACTGGTATGGCTACACCTTC. Its protein is CASSLARDWYGYTF.

This clonotype showed up many times. This chain links TRBV11-1 with TRBJ1-2; TRBD1 aligns across 9 bases. CDR1 SGHAT and CDR2 FQDESV come from the germline V gene (reference sequence). This CDR3 is 15 amino acids long. V was clipped by 2 bases and J by 4 bases; unmatched bases: 5. The CDR3, as DNA: TGTGCCAGCAGCTTATCGACAGGGGGAGGCTATGGCTACACCTTC. The encoded protein is CASSLSTGGGYGYTF.

This clonotype was seen repeatedly, ten times or more. At one of its ends the junction is not consistent with the germline gene, which may arise from a read error. The chain recombines TRBV27 with TRBJ1-5; no clear D gene. This CDR3 is built from 14 residues. CDR1 MNHEY and CDR2 SMNVEV come from the germline V gene (reference sequence). In DNA form, the CDR3 reads TGTGCCAGCAGTTTTGGCAGTAGCGATCAGCCCCAGCATTTT. As protein: CASSFGSSDQPQHF.

This clonotype was found many times. The rearrangement joins TRBV18 to TRBJ2-1; 8 bases align to TRBD2. The germline CDR1 and CDR2 sequences are KGHSH and LQKENI. This CDR3 contains 15 residues. J was trimmed by 9 bases and V by 4 bases; bases with no gene match: 11. DNA of the CDR3: TGTGCCAGCTCACGCCTTATCCGGGAGGGGGGTGAGCAGTTCTTC. It encodes CASSRLIREGGEQFF.

This clonotype has at least ten counts. The gene calls are TRBV12-3 or TRBV12-4 and TRBJ2-7; a weak D match, TRBD1 (6 bases). V shed 5 bases and J shed 4 bases, with 9 bases lying between them. This CDR3 is 12 amino acids long. This CDR3 reads CASSNRDYEQYF. As DNA, the CDR3 is TGTGCCAGCAGTAACAGGGATTACGAGCAGTACTTC.

Only a few counts were recorded for this clonotype. J is TRBJ1-1 and V is TRBV18; 9 bases are a match to TRBD1. Looked up from germline, CDR1 is KGHSH and CDR2 is LQKENI. Trimming removed 4 bases from V and 1 base from J; junction bases left unmatched: 4. The CDR3 sequence is 15 residues long. CDR3 loop: CASSLSGQGNTEAFF. The CDR3 DNA reads TGTGCCAGCTCACTATCGGGACAGGGGAACACTGAAGCTTTCTTT.